Below are 9 T cell receptor beta chains sequenced from a single sample in a study of OX40 agonist ivuxolimab in advanced cancers. The protocol was immunoSEQ multiplex PCR, while the TCRdb copy is restricted to in-frame clones and leaves out a portion. The sample records around 74,000 clones, about nine tenths being singletons. Sequenced material: CD4+ or CD8+ T cells sorted from blood, taken in a trial of the OX40 agonist ivuxolimab. The receptors were sampled from an adult with an advanced solid tumor such as melanoma, head and neck, liver or kidney cancer.

The rearrangement links TRBV4-3 to TRBJ2-1; D is unresolved. The CDR3 loop spans 16 amino acids. The germline V gene has CDR1 LGHNA and CDR2 YSLEER. Deletions cut 3 bases from V and 0 bases from J, with 12 bases between. Written as DNA, the CDR3 is TGCGCCAGCAGCCATGATGTCTCGAGCTCCTACAATGAGCAGTTCTTC. This encodes CASSHDVSSSYNEQFF.

The chain is built from TRBV4-2 and TRBJ1-5, with TRBD1 matching 9 bases. The CDR3 has 19 residues. The J segment lost 2 bases and the V segment lost 4 bases, leaving 15 bases of the junction unmatched. In germline, CDR1 is LGHNA, CDR2 YNFKEQ. CDR3 DNA: TGTGCCAGCAGCCGAGGACAACCGGGACAGGGCTGGGGCAATCAGCCCCAGCATTTT. Translation: CASSRGQPGQGWGNQPQHF.

The chain uses TRBV30 and TRBJ2-7, with D possibly being TRBD2 (6 bases). CDR3 length equals 13 residues. The V gene's germline CDR1 is GTSNPN and CDR2 SVGIG (reference sequence). Trimming cost V 2 bases and J 2 bases, with 10 bases left between them. As DNA, the CDR3 is TGTGCCTGGAGTCGGGGGTCCCCCTACGAGCAGTACTTC. It specifies CAWSRGSPYEQYF.

This clone was recorded once. V is TRBV5-1 and J is TRBJ2-3; 7 positions agree with TRBD1. This CDR3 contains 16 residues. Germline V lookup: CDR1 SGHRS, CDR2 YFSETQ. V shed 3 bases and J 0 bases; nucleotides not matched to a gene: 7. CDR3 nucleotides: TGCGCCAGCAGCTCCGACGGACAGGCTAGCACAGATACGCAGTATTTT. As protein: CASSSDGQASTDTQYF.

The chain links TRBV27 to TRBJ1-3; D unclear. Deletions cut 2 bases from V and 0 bases from J, with 14 bases between. The CDR3 loop spans 17 amino acids. Germline values: CDR1 MNHEY, CDR2 SMNVEV (reference sequence). The CDR3 DNA reads as TGTGCCAGCAGTTTAGGCCCTAATCTACACTCTGGAAACACCATATATTTT. Its translation: CASSLGPNLHSGNTIYF.

The gene calls are TRBV11-2 and TRBJ2-2; 13 nucleotides match TRBD2. This CDR3 is built from 17 residues. Germline V gene data show CDR1 as SGHAT and CDR2 as FQNNGV. V shed 0 bases and J 6 bases; nucleotides not matched to a gene: 4. The CDR3: CASSLDRGTSGAGELFF. The CDR3 coding sequence is TGTGCCAGCAGCTTAGATCGTGGGACTAGCGGGGCCGGGGAGCTGTTTTTT.

The chain has TRBV5-1 and TRBJ2-1; 14 nucleotides match TRBD2. The germline gives CDR1 SGHRS, CDR2 YFSETQ. With 2 bases clipped from V and 7 bases from J, the junction kept 2 bases outside the gene matches. This CDR3 has 15 residues. In DNA, the CDR3 is TGCGCCAGCAGCTTCGGGACTAGCGGGAGAAATGAGCAGTTCTTC. This gives the protein CASSFGTSGRNEQFF.

The chain couples TRBV28 to TRBJ1-2; 7 bases are shared with TRBD1. Looked up from germline, CDR1 is MDHEN and CDR2 is SYDVKM. CDR3 size: 14 residues. The J segment lost 3 bases and the V segment lost 2 bases, leaving 3 bases of the junction unmatched. CDR3 region: CASSLTTGDYGYTF. In DNA form, the CDR3 reads TGTGCCAGCAGTTTAACCACAGGGGACTATGGCTACACCTTC.

The chain links TRBV14 to TRBJ1-4, with 8 bases fitting TRBD1. The CDR3 sequence is 16 residues long. CDR1 SGHDN and CDR2 FVKESK come from the germline V gene. Trimming took 0 bases from V and 8 from J; bases not matched to a gene: 8. The CDR3 here is CASSQDIGTGGEKLFF. The CDR3 region has the DNA TGTGCCAGCAGCCAAGATATCGGGACAGGAGGCGAAAAACTGTTTTTT.